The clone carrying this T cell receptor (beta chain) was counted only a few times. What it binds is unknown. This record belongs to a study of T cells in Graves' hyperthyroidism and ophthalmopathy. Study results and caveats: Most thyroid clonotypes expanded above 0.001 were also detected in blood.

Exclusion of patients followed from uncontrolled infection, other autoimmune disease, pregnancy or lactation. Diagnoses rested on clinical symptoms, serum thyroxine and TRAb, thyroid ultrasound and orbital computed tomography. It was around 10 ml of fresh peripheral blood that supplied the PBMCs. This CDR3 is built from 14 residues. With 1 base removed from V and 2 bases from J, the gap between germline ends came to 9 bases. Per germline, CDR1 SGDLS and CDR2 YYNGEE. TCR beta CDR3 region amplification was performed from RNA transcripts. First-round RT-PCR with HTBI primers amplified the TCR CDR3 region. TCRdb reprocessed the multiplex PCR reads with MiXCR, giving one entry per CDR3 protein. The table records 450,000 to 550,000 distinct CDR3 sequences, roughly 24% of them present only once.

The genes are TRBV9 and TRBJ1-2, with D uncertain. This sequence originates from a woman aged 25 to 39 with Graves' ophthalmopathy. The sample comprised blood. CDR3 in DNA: TGTGCCAGCAGCGTAATGGCAGGAAACTATGGCTACACCTTC. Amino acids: CASSVMAGNYGYTF.